This passage covers 25 T cell receptor beta chains from one sample sequenced in a study of CD8 T cells in ankylosing spondylitis (dated by TCRdb to the late 2010s). General findings and caveats noted by the study authors: Blood from ankylosing spondylitis patients appeared to be characterized by a TCR beta motif made up of 8 or 9 highly homologous amino acid variants.

The library came from 5' RACE. TCRdb records Illumina HiSeq 2500 as the sequencer. TCRdb trimmed the raw reads at Q25, called clones with MiXCR and kept productive beta chains. Every CDR3 protein is listed once, alongside the most common genes and DNA of its rows. The sample yields fewer than 500,000 distinct CDR3 sequences; approximately 20% were counted once. About 15% of the sample is taken by the ten largest. No antigens are known for them. The sequencing input was blood, either unsorted or a sorted T cell fraction (not recorded which). The source of these receptors is a male donor with ankylosing spondylitis.

This sequence joins TRBV2 and TRBJ2-7; D is undetermined. The CDR3 totals 11 residues. CDR1 is SNHLY, CDR2 FYNNEI, per germline. V was cut by 1 base and J by 9 bases, with 7 bases left in between. CDR3 in DNA: TGTGCCAGCAGTGAAGAACTGGTGCAGTACTTC. This gives the protein CASSEELVQYF.

This clonotype was seen a few times. This CDR3 reads CASRDLHSSQETQYF. The CDR3 region has the DNA TGTGCCAGCAGGGACCTGCACAGCTCCCAAGAGACCCAGTACTTC. This chain uses TRBV2 with TRBJ2-5, with D hard to call. V lost 6 bases to trimming and J lost 1 base, with 15 bases between them. CDR3 length: 15 residues. CDR1 is SNHLY and CDR2 is FYNNEI in the germline V gene.

This clonotype was observed a few times. J is TRBJ1-5 and V is TRBV18, with a tentative D call TRBD1 (6 bases). The CDR3 extends over 14 amino acids. V lost 2 bases to trimming and J lost 7 bases, with 12 bases between them. Germline assignment: CDR1 KGHSH and CDR2 LQKENI. CDR3 region: CASSPTAGEQPQHF. CDR3 in DNA: TGTGCCAGCTCACCAACGGCAGGGGAACAGCCCCAGCATTTT.

This chain joins TRBV7-2 and TRBJ2-7, with 11 bases lining up with TRBD1. The CDR3 spans 15 residues. Germline CDR1 and CDR2: SGHTA and FQGNSA. The ends lost 5 bases at V and 0 bases at J; junction bases unmatched: 3. The CDR3 loop reads CASSRDRGDSYEQYF. CDR3 bases: TGTGCCAGCAGCCGGGACAGGGGGGACTCCTACGAGCAGTACTTC. Full variable domain (outside the CDR3, taken from reference TRBV7-2 and TRBJ2-7): GAGVSQSPSNKVTEKGKDVELRCDPISGHTALYWYRQSLGQGLEFLIYFQGNSAPDKSGLPSDRFSAERTGGSVSTLTIQRTQQEDSAVYLCASSRDRGDSYEQYFGPGTRLTVT.

The chain is built from TRBV29-1 and TRBJ2-3; D unresolved. Germline lookup yields CDR1 SQVTM and CDR2 ANQGSEA. There are 12 residues in the CDR3. CDR3 bases: TGCAGTGCCACCGAGTACACAGATACGCAGTATTTT. Translated, it gives CSATEYTDTQYF.

This clonotype was found a few times. The chain couples TRBV5-1 to TRBJ2-1; 7 positions match TRBD2. Per the germline V gene, CDR1 is SGHRS and CDR2 is YFSETQ. V shed 2 bases, J shed 1 base, and the junction held 3 bases outside the gene matches. CDR3 length equals 15 residues. CDR3: CASSFEAGSYNEQFF. CDR3 sequence (DNA): TGCGCCAGCAGCTTCGAAGCGGGATCCTACAATGAGCAGTTCTTC. Looking up the rest from reference TRBV5-1 and TRBJ2-1 gives the full variable domain: KAGVTQTPRYLIKTRGQQVTLSCSPISGHRSVSWYQQTPGQGLQFLFEYFSETQRNKGNFPGRFSGRQFSNSRSEMNVSTLELGDSALYLCASSFEAGSYNEQFFGPGTRLTVL.

The CDR3: CASSFVQVSYEQYF. The CDR3 nucleotides are TGTGCCAGCAGTTTTGTACAGGTCTCCTACGAGCAGTACTTC. This sequence joins TRBV28 and TRBJ2-7; D is possibly TRBD1 (5 bases). Looked up from germline, CDR1 is MDHEN and CDR2 is SYDVKM. Trimming pared 3 bases from V and 0 bases from J, leaving 9 bases between. The CDR3 has 14 residues.

A few counts support this clonotype. V and J are TRBV7-3 and TRBJ2-3, with 11 bases that match TRBD2. With 6 bases clipped from V and 1 base from J, the junction kept 6 bases outside the gene matches. CDR3 length equals 16 residues. Germline CDR1 reads SGHTA; CDR2 reads FQGTGA. CDR3 protein: CASSQTSGVRTDTQYF. In DNA form, the CDR3 reads TGTGCCAGCAGTCAGACTAGCGGGGTTCGCACAGATACGCAGTATTTT.

This clonotype was seen repeatedly, ten times or more. The chain couples TRBV12-3 or TRBV12-4 to TRBJ1-2; no reliable D call. V lost 7 bases and J lost 1, with 10 bases in between. The CDR3 loop spans 13 amino acids. The CDR3, as DNA: TGTGCCAGCACGAGTCGACTTAACTATGGCTACACCTTC. It is translated as CASTSRLNYGYTF.

The V call is TRBV12-3 or TRBV12-4, the J call TRBJ2-5; D not resolved. V lost 1 base and J lost 4, with 7 bases in between. The CDR3 is made up of 13 amino acids. Here the CDR3 DNA reads TGTGCCAGCAGTTTAGGAAATAGAGAGACCCAGTACTTC. Translation: CASSLGNRETQYF.

This clonotype was seen a few times. This chain connects TRBV7-8 to TRBJ2-6, with D tentatively TRBD2 (5 bases). The germline CDR1 and CDR2 sequences are SGHVS and FQNEAQ. The CDR3 contains 16 residues. V lost 2 bases and J lost 0, with 8 bases in between. CDR3 loop: CASSLQRRSGANVLTF. In nucleotides, the CDR3 is TGTGCCAGCAGCTTACAGCGGCGCTCTGGGGCCAACGTCCTGACTTTC.

The V call is TRBV12-3 or TRBV12-4, the J call TRBJ2-6; 9 bases match TRBD1. CDR3 length: 19 amino acids. The ends lost 3 bases at V and 3 bases at J; junction bases unmatched: 12. The CDR3 protein is CASSFIFGTGRSGANVLTF. CDR3 nucleotide sequence: TGTGCCAGCAGTTTCATCTTTGGGACAGGGCGGAGTGGGGCCAACGTCCTGACTTTC.

This rearrangement joins TRBV27 to TRBJ1-5; D unclear. V was trimmed by 2 bases and J by 4 bases, leaving 12 bases between them. The CDR3 is made up of 15 amino acids. Germline V gene sequence: CDR1 MNHEY, CDR2 SMNVEV (reference sequence). In DNA form, the CDR3 reads TGTGCCAGCAGTTTAACCCCCGGAGCTAATCAGCCCCAGCATTTT. It is translated as CASSLTPGANQPQHF.

CDR3 bases: TGTGCCAGTAGCCCGGGTAGGGGCACCTATGGCTACACCTTC. This gives the protein CASSPGRGTYGYTF. The chain has TRBV19 and TRBJ1-2, with a possible D match to TRBD1 (5 bases). Germline CDR1 reads LNHDA; CDR2 reads SQIVND (reference sequence). V dropped 6 bases and J dropped 4 bases, with 15 bases sitting between them. The CDR3 sequence is 14 residues long. The complete variable domain, with remaining parts taken from reference TRBV19 and TRBJ1-2, reads DGGITQSPKYLFRKEGQNVTLSCEQNLNHDAMYWYRQDPGQGLRLIYYSQIVNDFQKGDIAEGYSVSREKKESFPLTVTSAQKNPTAFYLCASSPGRGTYGYTFGSGTRLTVV.

This clonotype was detected a few times. This chain joins TRBV9 and TRBJ2-1, with TRBD2 as a possible D gene (5 bases). Per the germline V gene, CDR1 is SGDLS and CDR2 is YYNGEE. Trimming shortened V by 0 bases and J by 10 bases, and 14 bases separated the two germline ends. The CDR3 covers 14 residues. In DNA, the CDR3 is TGTGCCAGCAGCGTAGTTGGACTCCGAACGGAGCAGTTCTTC. Translation: CASSVVGLRTEQFF.

V usage is TRBV28 and J usage is TRBJ2-7; D is perhaps TRBD1 or TRBD2 (6 bases each). V dropped 4 bases and J dropped 5 bases, with 15 bases sitting between them. This CDR3 spans 14 amino acids. Germline values: CDR1 MDHEN, CDR2 SYDVKM. The CDR3 is CASSSPWGANEQYF. CDR3 coding DNA: TGTGCCAGCAGTTCGCCCTGGGGGGCCAACGAGCAGTACTTC.

This clonotype appeared a few times. This rearrangement joins TRBV4-2 to TRBJ2-7; possible D gene TRBD2, 5 bases. V was cut by 1 base and J by 6 bases, with 13 bases left in between. The V gene's germline CDR1 is LGHNA and CDR2 YNFKEQ. This CDR3 is built from 14 residues. The CDR3 DNA is TGTGCCAGCAGCCAAGTAGAGAGGGCTCGCGAGCAGTACTTC. Translating gives CASSQVERAREQYF.

The rearrangement links TRBV7-2 to TRBJ2-3; 9 bases match TRBD2. Germline values: CDR1 SGHTA, CDR2 FQGNSA. CDR3 size: 15 residues. V shed 5 bases, J shed 3 bases, and the junction held 6 bases outside the gene matches. CDR3 coding DNA: TGTGCCAGCAGCACTAGACTAGCGGATACAGATACGCAGTATTTT. Encoded protein: CASSTRLADTDTQYF.

In its sample, this clonotype was seen a few times. The chain links TRBV20-1 to TRBJ2-7; unclear D gene. This CDR3 region has 12 residues. Germline CDR1 reads DFQATT; CDR2 reads SNEGSKA (reference sequence). Trimming removed 8 bases at V and 1 base at J, with 12 bases between. The CDR3: CSRKCGSYEQYF. In DNA form, the CDR3 reads TGCAGTAGGAAATGCGGATCCTACGAGCAGTACTTC.

The chain carries TRBV3-1 and TRBJ1-1, with D hard to call. V gave up 2 bases and J gave up 1 base, with 8 bases separating them. CDR1 and CDR2 from the germline V gene are LGHDT and YNNKEL (reference sequence). The CDR3 has 14 amino acids. The CDR3 loop is CASSQHGSNTEAFF. CDR3 sequence (DNA): TGTGCCAGCAGCCAACATGGATCGAACACTGAAGCTTTCTTT.

This chain links TRBV5-5 with TRBJ1-4; tentative D call: TRBD1 (5 bases). V dropped 2 bases and J dropped 5 bases, with 7 bases sitting between them. This CDR3 spans 13 amino acids. Germline V gene sequence: CDR1 SGHKS, CDR2 YYEKEE (reference sequence). CDR3 amino acids: CASSFGGNEKLFF. The CDR3 nucleotides are TGTGCCAGCAGCTTTGGGGGAAATGAAAAACTGTTTTTT.

As to this clonotype: A much larger clone differs by one base, so this may be a read error. V is TRBV10-3 and J is TRBJ2-6; D may be TRBD1 (6 bases). Germline V CDR1 and CDR2: ENHRY, SYGVKD. Trimming removed 8 bases at V and 2 bases at J, with 10 bases between. This CDR3 is 14 amino acids long. The chain's CDR3 is CAIGGGTGANVLTF. The CDR3 nucleotides are TGTGCCATCGGTGGGGGCACTGGGGCCAACGTCCTGACTTTC.

This clonotype was detected ten times or more. This chain connects TRBV5-1 to TRBJ2-1; a possible D gene is TRBD1 (6 bases). V was pared by 0 bases and J by 0 bases, with 7 bases between. The V gene's germline CDR1 is SGHRS and CDR2 YFSETQ. The CDR3 spans 15 residues. The CDR3 nucleotides are TGCGCCAGCAGCTTGGTACAGGGCTCCTACAATGAGCAGTTCTTC. Protein sequence: CASSLVQGSYNEQFF.

V is TRBV3-1 and J is TRBJ2-3; D is unclear. Germline lookup yields CDR1 LGHDT and CDR2 YNNKEL (reference sequence). This CDR3 is 15 amino acids long. The V end lost 0 bases, the J end lost 2 bases, and 9 bases lay between the germline ends. Here the CDR3 reads CASSQDRGFTDTQYF. In nucleotides, the CDR3 is TGTGCCAGCAGCCAAGATCGCGGATTCACAGATACGCAGTATTTT.

This clonotype was counted a few times. The CDR3 loop is CASINPGAGEQFF. The CDR3 nucleotides are TGTGCCAGCATTAACCCGGGGGCCGGTGAGCAGTTCTTC. This chain joins TRBV6-5 and TRBJ2-1; D could derive from TRBD1 or TRBD2 (6 bases each). CDR1 MNHEY and CDR2 SVGAGI come from the germline V gene. The germline V and J ends were trimmed by 7 bases and 9 bases, with 16 bases remaining between them. CDR3 size: 13 residues.